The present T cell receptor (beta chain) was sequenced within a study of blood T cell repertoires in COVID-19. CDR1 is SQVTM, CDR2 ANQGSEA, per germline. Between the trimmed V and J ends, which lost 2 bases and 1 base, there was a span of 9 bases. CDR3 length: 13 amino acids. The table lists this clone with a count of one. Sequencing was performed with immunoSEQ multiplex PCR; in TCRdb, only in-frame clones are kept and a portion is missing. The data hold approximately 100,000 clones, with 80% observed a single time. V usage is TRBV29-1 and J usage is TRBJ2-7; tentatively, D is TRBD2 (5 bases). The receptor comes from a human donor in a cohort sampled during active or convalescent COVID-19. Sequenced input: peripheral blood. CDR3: CSVEYGKSYEQYF. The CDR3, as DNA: TGCAGCGTTGAATACGGGAAATCCTACGAGCAGTACTTC.